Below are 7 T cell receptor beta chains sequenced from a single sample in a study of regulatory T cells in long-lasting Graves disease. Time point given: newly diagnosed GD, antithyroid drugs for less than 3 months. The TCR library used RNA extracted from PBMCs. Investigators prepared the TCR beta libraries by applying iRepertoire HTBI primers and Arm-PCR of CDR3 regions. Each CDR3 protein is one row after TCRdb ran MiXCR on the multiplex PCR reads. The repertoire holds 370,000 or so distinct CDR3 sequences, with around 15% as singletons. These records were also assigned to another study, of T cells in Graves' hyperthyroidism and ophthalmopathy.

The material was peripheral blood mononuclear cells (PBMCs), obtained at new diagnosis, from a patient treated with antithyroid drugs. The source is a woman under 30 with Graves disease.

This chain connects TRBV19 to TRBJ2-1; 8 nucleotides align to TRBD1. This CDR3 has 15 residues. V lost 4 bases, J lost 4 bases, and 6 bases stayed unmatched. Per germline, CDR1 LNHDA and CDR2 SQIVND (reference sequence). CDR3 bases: TGTGCCAGTAGTAACCAGGGGGCAGGGTACAATGAGCAGTTCTTC. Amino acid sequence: CASSNQGAGYNEQFF.

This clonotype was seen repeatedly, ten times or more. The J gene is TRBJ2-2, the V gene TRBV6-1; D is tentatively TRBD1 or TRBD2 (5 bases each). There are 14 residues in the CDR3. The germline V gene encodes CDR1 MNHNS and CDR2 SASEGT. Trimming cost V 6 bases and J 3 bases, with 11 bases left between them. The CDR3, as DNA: TGTGCCAGCAGACACGGGACGGACACCGGGGAGCTGTTTTTT. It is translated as CASRHGTDTGELFF.

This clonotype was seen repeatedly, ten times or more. The CDR3 sequence is CASSYRGTNQPQHF. The CDR3 region has the DNA TGTGCCAGCAGTTACAGGGGAACCAATCAGCCCCAGCATTTT. The chain uses TRBV2 and TRBJ1-5, with 7 bases aligning to TRBD1. The V and J ends lost 5 bases and 3 bases, in that order; junction bases with no gene match: 4. CDR3 size: 14 residues. Germline lookup yields CDR1 SNHLY and CDR2 FYNNEI.

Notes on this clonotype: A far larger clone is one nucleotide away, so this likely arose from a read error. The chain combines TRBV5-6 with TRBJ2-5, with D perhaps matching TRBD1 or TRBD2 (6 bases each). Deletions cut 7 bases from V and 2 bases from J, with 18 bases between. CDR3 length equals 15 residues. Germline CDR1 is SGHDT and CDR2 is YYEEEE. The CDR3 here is CASGGTQGRQETQYF. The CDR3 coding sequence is TGTGCCAGCGGGGGGACTCAGGGGAGACAAGAGACCCAGTACTTC.

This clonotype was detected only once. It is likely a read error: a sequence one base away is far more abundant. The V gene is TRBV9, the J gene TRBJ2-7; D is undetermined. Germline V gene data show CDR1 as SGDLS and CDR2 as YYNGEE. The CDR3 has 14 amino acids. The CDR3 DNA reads TGCGCCAGCAGCCAAGATCTTGGGGTCTACGAGCAGTACTTC. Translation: CASSQDLGVYEQYF.

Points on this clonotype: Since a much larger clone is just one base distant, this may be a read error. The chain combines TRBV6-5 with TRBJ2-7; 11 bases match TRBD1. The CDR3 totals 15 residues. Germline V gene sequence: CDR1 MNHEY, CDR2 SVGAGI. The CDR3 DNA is TGTGCCGGCAGTTACTTGGGACAGGGGGGCTACGAGCAGTACTTC. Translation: CAGSYLGQGGYEQYF.

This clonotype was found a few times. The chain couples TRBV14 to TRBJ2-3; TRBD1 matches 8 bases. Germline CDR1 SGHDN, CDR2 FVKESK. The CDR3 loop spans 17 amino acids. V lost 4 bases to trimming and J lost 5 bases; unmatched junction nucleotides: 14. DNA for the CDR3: TGTGCCAGCAGCCCGCCTACGGACAGGGTTTTCATAGATACGCAGTATTTT. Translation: CASSPPTDRVFIDTQYF.